This T cell receptor beta chain was observed in a study of blood T cell repertoires in COVID-19. The germline V gene encodes CDR1 LNHDA and CDR2 SQIVND (reference sequence). This CDR3 comprises 13 residues. V was pared by 10 bases and J by 7 bases, with 14 bases between. Clones were read by immunoSEQ multiplex PCR, and TCRdb kept only the in-frame ones, dropping some. The repertoire holds some 240,000 clones, with around three quarters as singletons. The clonotype comes from a woman in her 70s with acute or convalescent COVID-19. The sequenced material came from peripheral blood. The chain couples TRBV19 to TRBJ1-6; TRBD1 is a possible D gene (6 bases). The CDR3, as DNA: TGTGCCACTACAGGGTCCACCAATTCACCCCTCCACTTT. Residues: CATTGSTNSPLHF.